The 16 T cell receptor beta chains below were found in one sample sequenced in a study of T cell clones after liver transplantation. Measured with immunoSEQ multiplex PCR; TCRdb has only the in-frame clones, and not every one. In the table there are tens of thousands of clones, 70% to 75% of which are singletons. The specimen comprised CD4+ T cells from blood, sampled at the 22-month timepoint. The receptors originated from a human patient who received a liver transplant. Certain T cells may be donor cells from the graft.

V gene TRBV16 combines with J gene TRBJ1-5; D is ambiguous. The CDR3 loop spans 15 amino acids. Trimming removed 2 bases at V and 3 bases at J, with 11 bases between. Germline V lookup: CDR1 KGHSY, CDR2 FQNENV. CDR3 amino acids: CASSQAARVNQPQHF. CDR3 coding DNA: TGTGCCAGCAGCCAAGCGGCTCGGGTCAATCAGCCCCAGCATTTT.

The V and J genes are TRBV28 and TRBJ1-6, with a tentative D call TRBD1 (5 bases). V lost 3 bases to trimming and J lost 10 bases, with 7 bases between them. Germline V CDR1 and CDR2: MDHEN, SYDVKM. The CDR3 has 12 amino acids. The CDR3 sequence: CASSFEGSPLHF. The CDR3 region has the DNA TGTGCCAGCAGTTTTGAGGGGTCACCCCTCCACTTT.

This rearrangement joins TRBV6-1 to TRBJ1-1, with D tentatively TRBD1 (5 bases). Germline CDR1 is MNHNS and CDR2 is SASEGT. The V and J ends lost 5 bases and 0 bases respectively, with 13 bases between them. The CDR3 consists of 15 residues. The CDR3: CASSPRQLLNTEAFF. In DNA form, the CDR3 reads TGTGCCAGCAGTCCGCGACAGCTACTGAACACTGAAGCTTTCTTT.

The CDR3 reads CASSPGQGRSYEQYF. CDR3 coding DNA: TGCGCCAGCAGCCCGGGACAGGGCCGCTCCTACGAGCAGTACTTC. V is TRBV5-1 and J is TRBJ2-7, with TRBD1 identical over 9 bases. Germline V gives CDR1 SGHRS, CDR2 YFSETQ. CDR3 size: 15 residues. With V trimmed by 4 bases and J by 0 bases, 5 bases remained unmatched.

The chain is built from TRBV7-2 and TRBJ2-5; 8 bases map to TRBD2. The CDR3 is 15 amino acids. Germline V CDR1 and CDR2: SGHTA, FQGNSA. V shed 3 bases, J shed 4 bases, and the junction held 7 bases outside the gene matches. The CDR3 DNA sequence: TGTGCCAGCAGCTTGAGACGGGGGGGTGGAGAGACCCAGTACTTC. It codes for CASSLRRGGGETQYF.

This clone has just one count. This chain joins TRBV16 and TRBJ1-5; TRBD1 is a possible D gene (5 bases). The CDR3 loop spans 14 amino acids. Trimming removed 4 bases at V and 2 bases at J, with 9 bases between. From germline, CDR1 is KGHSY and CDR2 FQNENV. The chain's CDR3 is CASSLDSRNQPQHF. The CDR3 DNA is TGTGCCAGCAGCCTTGACAGCCGCAATCAGCCCCAGCATTTT.

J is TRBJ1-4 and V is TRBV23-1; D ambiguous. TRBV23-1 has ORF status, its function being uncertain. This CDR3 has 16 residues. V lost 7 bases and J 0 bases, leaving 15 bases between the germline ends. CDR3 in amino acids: CASISTLTTTNEKLFF. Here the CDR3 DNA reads TGCGCCAGCATCTCAACGTTGACTACAACTAATGAAAAACTGTTTTTT.

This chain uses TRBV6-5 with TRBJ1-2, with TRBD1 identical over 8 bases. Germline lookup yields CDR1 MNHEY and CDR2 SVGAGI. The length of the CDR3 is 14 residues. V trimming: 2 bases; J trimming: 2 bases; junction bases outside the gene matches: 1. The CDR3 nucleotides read TGTGCCAGCAGTTACCGGACAGGGAACTATGGCTACACCTTC. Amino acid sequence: CASSYRTGNYGYTF.

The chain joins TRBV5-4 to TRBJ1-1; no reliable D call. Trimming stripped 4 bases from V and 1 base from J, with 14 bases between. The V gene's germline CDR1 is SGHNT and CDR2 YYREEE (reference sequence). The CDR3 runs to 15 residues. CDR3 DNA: TGTGCCAGCAGCCCCGTTGAGAGGAAGAACACTGAAGCTTTCTTT. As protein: CASSPVERKNTEAFF.

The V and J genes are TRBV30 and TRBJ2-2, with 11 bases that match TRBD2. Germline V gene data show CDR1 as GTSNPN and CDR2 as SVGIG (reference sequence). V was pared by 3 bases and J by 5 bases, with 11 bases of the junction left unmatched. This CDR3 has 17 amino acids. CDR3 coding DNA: TGTGCCTGGAGCGCTGTACTAGCGGGGGCTACTACCGGGGAGCTGTTTTTT. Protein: CAWSAVLAGATTGELFF.

Here the CDR3 reads CATSRGREQYF. CDR3 sequence (DNA): TGTGCCACCTCCCGGGGCCGCGAGCAGTACTTC. The genes are TRBV15 and TRBJ2-7; D may match TRBD1 or TRBD2 (5 bases each). V lost 8 bases, J lost 6 bases, and 11 bases lay in between. The CDR3 extends over 11 amino acids. Per germline, CDR1 LNHNV and CDR2 YYDKDF (reference sequence).

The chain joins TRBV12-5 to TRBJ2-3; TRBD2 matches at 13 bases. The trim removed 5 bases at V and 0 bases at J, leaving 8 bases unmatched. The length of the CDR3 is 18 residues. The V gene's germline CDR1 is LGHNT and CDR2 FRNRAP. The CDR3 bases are TGTGCTAGTGGTCTCGGACTAGCGGGGGATTCTAGCACAGATACGCAGTATTTT. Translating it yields CASGLGLAGDSSTDTQYF.

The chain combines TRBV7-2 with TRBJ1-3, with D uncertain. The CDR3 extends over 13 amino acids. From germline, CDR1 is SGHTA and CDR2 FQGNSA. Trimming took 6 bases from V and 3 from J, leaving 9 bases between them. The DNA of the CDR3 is TGTGCCAGCAGTCCTCGTAGTGGAAACACCATATATTTT. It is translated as CASSPRSGNTIYF. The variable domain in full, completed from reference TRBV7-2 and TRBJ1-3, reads GAGVSQSPSNKVTEKGKDVELRCDPISGHTALYWYRQSLGQGLEFLIYFQGNSAPDKSGLPSDRFSAERTGGSVSTLTIQRTQQEDSAVYLCASSPRSGNTIYFGEGSWLTVV.

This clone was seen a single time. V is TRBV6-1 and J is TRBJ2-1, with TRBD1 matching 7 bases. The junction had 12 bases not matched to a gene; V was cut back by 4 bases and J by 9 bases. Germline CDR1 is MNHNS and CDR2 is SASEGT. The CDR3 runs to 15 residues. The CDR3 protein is CASSGTGAGRGEQFF. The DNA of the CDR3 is TGTGCCAGCAGTGGCACAGGGGCGGGTCGAGGTGAGCAGTTCTTC.

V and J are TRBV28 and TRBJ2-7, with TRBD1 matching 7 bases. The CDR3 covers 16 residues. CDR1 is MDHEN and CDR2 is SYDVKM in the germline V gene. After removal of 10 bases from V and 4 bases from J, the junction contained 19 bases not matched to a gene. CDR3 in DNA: TGTGCCACCCCAGTTTTCTGGAAGGGACAGTGTTACGAGCAGTACTTC. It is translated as CATPVFWKGQCYEQYF.

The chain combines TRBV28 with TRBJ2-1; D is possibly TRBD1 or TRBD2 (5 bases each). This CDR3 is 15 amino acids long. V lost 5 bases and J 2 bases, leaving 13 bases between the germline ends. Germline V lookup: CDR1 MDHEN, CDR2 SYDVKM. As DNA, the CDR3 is TGTGCCAGCAGTCCCCTGGGACCTACCTACAATGAGCAGTTCTTC. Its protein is CASSPLGPTYNEQFF.